Described below is a single TCR beta chain sequence and its context. Profiling relied on immunoSEQ multiplex PCR, and the TCRdb table lists in-frame clones only, not all of them. The sample lists about 52,000 clones, roughly 84% seen once, with over 1% in the top ten. The sample comes from a study of PD-L1 blockade in urothelial cancer. Whole-study context: At 3 weeks after treatment start (second dose) and again at 6 weeks, blood was analyzed.

Time point described: pretreatment peripheral blood. The number of samples from each patient was between 1 and 8, taken pretreatment and on-treatment. CDR3 length equals 14 residues. CDR1 and CDR2 from the germline V gene are LNHDA and SQIVND (reference sequence). Trimming left V 5 bases short and J 0 bases short, with 8 bases between. Sequences were derived from PBMCs, sampled around atezolizumab (anti-PD-L1) treatment. The TCR sequence derives from a man aged 45-65 years with urothelial cancer. V and J are TRBV19 and TRBJ2-1, with D unclear. CDR3 in amino acids: CASSDRSSYNEQFF. As DNA, the CDR3 is TGTGCCAGTAGTGACCGGAGCTCCTACAATGAGCAGTTCTTC.